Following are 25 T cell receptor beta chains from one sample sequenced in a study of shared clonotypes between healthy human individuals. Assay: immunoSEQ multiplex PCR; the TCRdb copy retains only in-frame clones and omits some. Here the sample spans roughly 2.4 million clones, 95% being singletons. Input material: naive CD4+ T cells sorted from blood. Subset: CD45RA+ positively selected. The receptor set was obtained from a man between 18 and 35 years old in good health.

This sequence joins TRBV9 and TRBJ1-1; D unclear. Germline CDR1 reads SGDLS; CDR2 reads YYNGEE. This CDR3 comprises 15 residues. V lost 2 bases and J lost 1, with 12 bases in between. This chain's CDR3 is CASSVVGRSNTEAFF. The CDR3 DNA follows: TGTGCCAGCAGCGTGGTAGGAAGATCGAACACTGAAGCTTTCTTT. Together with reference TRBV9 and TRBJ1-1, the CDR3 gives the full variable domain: DSGVTQTPKHLITATGQRVTLRCSPRSGDLSVYWYQQSLDQGLQFLIQYYNGEERAKGNILERFSAQQFPDLHSELNLSSLELGDSALYFCASSVVGRSNTEAFFGQGTRLTVV.

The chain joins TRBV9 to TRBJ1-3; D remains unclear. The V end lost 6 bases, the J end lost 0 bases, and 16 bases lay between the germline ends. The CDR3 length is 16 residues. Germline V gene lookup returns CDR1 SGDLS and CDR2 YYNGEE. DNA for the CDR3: TGTGCCAGCACGCCATGGTCGGCAGGCTCTGGAAACACCATATATTTT. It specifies CASTPWSAGSGNTIYF.

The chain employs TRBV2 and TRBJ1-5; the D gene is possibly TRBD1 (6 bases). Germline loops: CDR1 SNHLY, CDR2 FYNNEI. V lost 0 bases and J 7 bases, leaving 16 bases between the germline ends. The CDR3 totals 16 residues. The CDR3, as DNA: TGTGCCAGCAGTGAAGCGGGACGGGGGCCAGGGCAGCCCCAGCATTTT. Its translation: CASSEAGRGPGQPQHF.

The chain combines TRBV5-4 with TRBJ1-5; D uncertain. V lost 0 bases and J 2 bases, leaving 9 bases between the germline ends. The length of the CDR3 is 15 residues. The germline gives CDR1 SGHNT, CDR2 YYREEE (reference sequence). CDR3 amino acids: CASSLAGSGNQPQHF. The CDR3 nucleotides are TGTGCCAGCAGCTTGGCCGGGTCGGGCAATCAGCCCCAGCATTTT. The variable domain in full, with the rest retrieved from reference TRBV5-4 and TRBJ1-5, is ETGVTQSPTHLIKTRGQQVTLRCSSQSGHNTVSWYQQALGQGPQFIFQYYREEENGRGNFPPRFSGLQFPNYSSELNVNALELDDSALYLCASSLAGSGNQPQHFGDGTRLSIL.

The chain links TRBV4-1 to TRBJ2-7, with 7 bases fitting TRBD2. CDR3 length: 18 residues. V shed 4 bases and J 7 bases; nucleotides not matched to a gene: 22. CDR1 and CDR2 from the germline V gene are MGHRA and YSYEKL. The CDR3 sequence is CASSLNPGGIGPNGEQYF. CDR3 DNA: TGCGCCAGCAGCCTAAATCCGGGGGGAATAGGACCCAATGGGGAGCAGTACTTC.

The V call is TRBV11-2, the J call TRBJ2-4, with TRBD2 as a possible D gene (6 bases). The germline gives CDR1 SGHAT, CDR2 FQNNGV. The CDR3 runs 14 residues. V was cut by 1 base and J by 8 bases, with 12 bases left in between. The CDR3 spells CASSLAGTSDIQYF. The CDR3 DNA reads TGTGCCAGCAGCTTAGCCGGGACTTCGGACATTCAGTACTTC.

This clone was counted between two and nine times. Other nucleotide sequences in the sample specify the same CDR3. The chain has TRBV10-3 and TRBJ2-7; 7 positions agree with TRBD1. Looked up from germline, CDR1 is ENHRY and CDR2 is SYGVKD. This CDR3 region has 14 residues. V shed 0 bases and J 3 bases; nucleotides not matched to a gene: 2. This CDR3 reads CAISESAGGYEQYF. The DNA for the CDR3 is TGTGCCATCAGTGAGTCGGCAGGGGGCTACGAGCAGTACTTC.

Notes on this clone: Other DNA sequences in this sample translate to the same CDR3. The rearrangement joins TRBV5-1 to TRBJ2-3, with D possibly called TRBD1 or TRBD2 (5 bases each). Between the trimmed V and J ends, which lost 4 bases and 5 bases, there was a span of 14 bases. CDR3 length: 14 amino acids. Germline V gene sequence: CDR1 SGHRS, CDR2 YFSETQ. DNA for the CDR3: TGCGCCAGCAGCCTTCGAGGGGTAGGAGATACGCAGTATTTT. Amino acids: CASSLRGVGDTQYF.

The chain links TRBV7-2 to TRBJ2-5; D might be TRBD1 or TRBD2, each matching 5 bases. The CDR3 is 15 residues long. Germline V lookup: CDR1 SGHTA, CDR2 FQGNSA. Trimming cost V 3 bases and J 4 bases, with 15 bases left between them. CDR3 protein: CASSFSLGVGETQYF. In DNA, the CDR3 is TGTGCCAGCAGCTTTTCTCTGGGGGTAGGAGAGACCCAGTACTTC.

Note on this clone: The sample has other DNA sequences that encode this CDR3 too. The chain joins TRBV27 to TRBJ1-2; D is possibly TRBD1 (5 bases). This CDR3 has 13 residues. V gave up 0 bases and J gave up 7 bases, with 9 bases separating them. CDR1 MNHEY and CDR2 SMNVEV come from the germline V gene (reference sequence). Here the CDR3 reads CASSLSGTGGYTF. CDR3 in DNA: TGTGCCAGCAGTTTATCGGGGACGGGTGGCTACACCTTC.

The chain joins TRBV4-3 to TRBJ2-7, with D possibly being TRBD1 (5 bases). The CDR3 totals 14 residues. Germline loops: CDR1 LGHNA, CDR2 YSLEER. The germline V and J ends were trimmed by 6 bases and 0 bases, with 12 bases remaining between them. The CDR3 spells CASSVTVTSYEQYF. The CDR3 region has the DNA TGCGCCAGCAGTGTGACAGTTACCTCCTACGAGCAGTACTTC.

The CDR3 nucleotides are TGTGCCAGCAGGCTATCTAGCGGGAACAATGAGCAGTTCTTC. Protein sequence: CASRLSSGNNEQFF. The chain couples TRBV6-1 to TRBJ2-1; 9 bases are a match to TRBD2. Germline V gene lookup returns CDR1 MNHNS and CDR2 SASEGT. V gave up 6 bases and J gave up 5 bases; unmatched junction bases: 5. This CDR3 is 14 amino acids long.

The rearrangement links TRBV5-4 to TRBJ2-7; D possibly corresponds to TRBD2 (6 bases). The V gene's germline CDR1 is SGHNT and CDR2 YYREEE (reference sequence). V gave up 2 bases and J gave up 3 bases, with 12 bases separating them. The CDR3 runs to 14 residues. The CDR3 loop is CASSFGDLDYEQYF. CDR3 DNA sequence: TGTGCCAGCAGCTTTGGGGACTTAGACTACGAGCAGTACTTC.

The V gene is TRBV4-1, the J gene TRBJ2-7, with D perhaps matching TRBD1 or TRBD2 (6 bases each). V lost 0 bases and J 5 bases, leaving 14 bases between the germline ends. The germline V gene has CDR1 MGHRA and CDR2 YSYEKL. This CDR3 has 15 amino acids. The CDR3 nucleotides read TGCGCCAGCAGCCAAGATCCGGGGGCAGGGGACGAGCAGTACTTC. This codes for CASSQDPGAGDEQYF.

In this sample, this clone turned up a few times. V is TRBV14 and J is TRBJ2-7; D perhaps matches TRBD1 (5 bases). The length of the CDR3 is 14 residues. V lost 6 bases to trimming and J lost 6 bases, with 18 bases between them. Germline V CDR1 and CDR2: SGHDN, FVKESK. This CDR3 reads CASSPLGTGREQYF. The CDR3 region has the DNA TGTGCCAGCAGTCCGCTGGGAACAGGACGCGAGCAGTACTTC.

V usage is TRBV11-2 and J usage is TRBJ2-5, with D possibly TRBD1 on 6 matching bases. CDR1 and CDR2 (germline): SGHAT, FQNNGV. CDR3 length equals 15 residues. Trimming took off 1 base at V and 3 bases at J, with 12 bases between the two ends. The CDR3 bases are TGTGCCAGCAGCTTAGGTGGCAGGGGAAAAGAGACCCAGTACTTC. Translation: CASSLGGRGKETQYF.

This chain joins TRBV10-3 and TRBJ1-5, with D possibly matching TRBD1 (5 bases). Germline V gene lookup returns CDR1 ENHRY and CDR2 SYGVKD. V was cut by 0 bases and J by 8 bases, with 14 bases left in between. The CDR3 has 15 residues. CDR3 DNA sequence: TGTGCCATCAGTGAGTCGATAGGGGATGTGAAGCCCCAGCATTTT. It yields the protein CAISESIGDVKPQHF.

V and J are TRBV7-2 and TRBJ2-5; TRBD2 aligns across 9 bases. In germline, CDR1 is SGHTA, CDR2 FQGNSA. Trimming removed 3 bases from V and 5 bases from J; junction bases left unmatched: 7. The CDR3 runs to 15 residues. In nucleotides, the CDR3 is TGTGCCAGCAGCTTGGCGGGAGGGCCATGGGAGACCCAGTACTTC. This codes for CASSLAGGPWETQYF.

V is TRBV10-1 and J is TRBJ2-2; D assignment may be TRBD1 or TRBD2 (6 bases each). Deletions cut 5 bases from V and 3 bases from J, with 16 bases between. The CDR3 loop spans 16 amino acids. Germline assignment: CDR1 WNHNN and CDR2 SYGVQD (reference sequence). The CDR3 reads CASSFTGPGDTGELFF. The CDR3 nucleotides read TGCGCCAGCAGTTTTACAGGGCCGGGGGACACCGGGGAGCTGTTTTTT.

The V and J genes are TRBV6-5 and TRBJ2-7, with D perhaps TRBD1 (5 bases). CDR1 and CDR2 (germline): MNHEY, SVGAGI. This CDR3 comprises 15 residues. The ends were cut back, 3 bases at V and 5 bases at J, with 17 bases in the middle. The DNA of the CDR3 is TGTGCCAGCAGTTATCAGGGAATGGTACGTGACGAGCAGTACTTC. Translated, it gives CASSYQGMVRDEQYF.

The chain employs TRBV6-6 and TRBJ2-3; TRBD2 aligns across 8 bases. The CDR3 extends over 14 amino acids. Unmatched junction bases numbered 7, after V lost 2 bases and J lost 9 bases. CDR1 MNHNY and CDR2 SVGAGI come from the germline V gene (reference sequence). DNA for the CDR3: TGTGCCAGCAGTTACCCCGAAACGGGGGGGACGCAGTATTTT. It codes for CASSYPETGGTQYF.

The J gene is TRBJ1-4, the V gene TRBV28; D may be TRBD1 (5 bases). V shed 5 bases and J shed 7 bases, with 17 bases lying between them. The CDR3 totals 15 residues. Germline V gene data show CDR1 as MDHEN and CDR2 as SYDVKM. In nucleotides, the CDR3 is TGTGCCAGCAGTACCCCGGGAGGGGCCGGTGAAAAACTGTTTTTT. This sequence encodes CASSTPGGAGEKLFF.

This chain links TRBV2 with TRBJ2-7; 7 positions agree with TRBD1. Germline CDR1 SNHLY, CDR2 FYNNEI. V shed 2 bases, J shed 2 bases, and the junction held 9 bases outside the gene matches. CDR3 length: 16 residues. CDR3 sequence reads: CASSEILGTAAYEQYF. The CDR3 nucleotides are TGTGCCAGCAGTGAAATCCTCGGGACAGCAGCCTACGAGCAGTACTTC.

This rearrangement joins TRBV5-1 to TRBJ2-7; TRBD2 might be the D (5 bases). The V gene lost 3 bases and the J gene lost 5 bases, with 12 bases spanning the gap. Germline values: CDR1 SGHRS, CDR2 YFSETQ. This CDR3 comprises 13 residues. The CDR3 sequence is CASSWRTVDEQYF. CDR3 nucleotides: TGCGCCAGCAGCTGGAGGACCGTGGACGAGCAGTACTTC.

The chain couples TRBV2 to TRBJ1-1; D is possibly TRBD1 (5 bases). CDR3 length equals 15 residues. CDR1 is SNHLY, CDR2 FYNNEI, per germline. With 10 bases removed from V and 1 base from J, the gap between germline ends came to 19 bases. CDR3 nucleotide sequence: TGTGCCAAGACCGGGACGGCAATACAGAACACTGAAGCTTTCTTT. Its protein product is CAKTGTAIQNTEAFF. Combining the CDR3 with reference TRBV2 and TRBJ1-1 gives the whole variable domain EPEVTQTPSHQVTQMGQEVILRCVPISNHLYFYWYRQILGQKVEFLVSFYNNEISEKSEIFDDQFSVERPDGSNFTLKIRSTKLEDSAMYFCAKTGTAIQNTEAFFGQGTRLTVV.